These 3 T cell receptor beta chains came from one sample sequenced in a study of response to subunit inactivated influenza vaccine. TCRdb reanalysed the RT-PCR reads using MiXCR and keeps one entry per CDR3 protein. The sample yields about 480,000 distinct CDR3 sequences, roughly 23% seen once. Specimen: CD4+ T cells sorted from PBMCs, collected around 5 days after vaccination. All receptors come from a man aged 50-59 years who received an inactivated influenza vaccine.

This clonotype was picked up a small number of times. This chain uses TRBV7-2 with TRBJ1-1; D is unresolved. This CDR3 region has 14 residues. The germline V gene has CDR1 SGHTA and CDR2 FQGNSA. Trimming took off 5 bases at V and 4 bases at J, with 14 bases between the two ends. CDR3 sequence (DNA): TGTGCCAGCAGCACTCGGGCTCGGGCCACTGAAGCTTTCTTT. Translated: CASSTRARATEAFF.

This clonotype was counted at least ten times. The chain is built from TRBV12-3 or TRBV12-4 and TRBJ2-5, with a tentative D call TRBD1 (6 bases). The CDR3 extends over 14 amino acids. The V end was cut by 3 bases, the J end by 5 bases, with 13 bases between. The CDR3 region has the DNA TGTGCCAGCAGTTTCAGGTCAGGGGTGGAGACCCAGTACTTC. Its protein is CASSFRSGVETQYF.

The CDR3 DNA sequence: TGTGCCAGCAGCTTTGGACAGACCATACTGAGAGACCCCTACAATGAGCAGTTCTTC. Residues: CASSFGQTILRDPYNEQFF. The V and J genes are TRBV11-2 and TRBJ2-1; possibly TRBD1 for D (6 bases). The CDR3 is 19 residues long. Germline V CDR1 and CDR2: SGHAT, FQNNGV. The germline V and J ends were trimmed by 3 bases and 2 bases, with 23 bases remaining between them. The variable domain in full, completed from reference TRBV11-2 and TRBJ2-1, reads EAGVAQSPRYKIIEKRQSVAFWCNPISGHATLYWYQQILGQGPKLLIQFQNNGVVDDSQLPKDRFSAERLKGVDSTLKIQPAKLEDSAVYLCASSFGQTILRDPYNEQFFGPGTRLTVL.